These 7 T cell receptor beta chains originate from one sample sequenced in a study of CD8 T cells in ankylosing spondylitis. Study-wide points: What appeared characteristic of ankylosing spondylitis blood was a TCR beta motif of fewer than ten highly homologous variants.

Their specific antigens are unknown. TCRdb re-called the 5' RACE reads through MiXCR, storing one row per CDR3 protein. The repertoire has around 480,000 distinct CDR3 sequences, more than 15% of them found once; the top ten carry approximately 1%. The sequencing input was blood, either unsorted or a sorted T cell fraction (not recorded which). Source of these receptors: a male donor with ankylosing spondylitis.

The chain has TRBV29-1 and TRBJ2-3; D is tentatively TRBD1 or TRBD2 (5 bases each). Trimming cost V 0 bases and J 6 bases, with 7 bases left between them. The length of the CDR3 is 12 residues. The V gene's germline CDR1 is SQVTM and CDR2 ANQGSEA. CDR3 DNA: TGCAGCGTTGAAGATTGGGGGGATACGCAGTATTTT. It codes for CSVEDWGDTQYF.

This chain links TRBV21-1 with TRBJ2-1; TRBD1, the table's D call, lacks a check against the DNA. TRBV21-1 constitutes a pseudogene. The CDR3 runs 12 residues. In DNA form, the CDR3 reads TGTGCCAGCAGCAAAGAGGGGACAGGGCTGTTCTTC. It encodes CASSKEGTGLFF.

This clonotype has more than one count but fewer than ten. V usage is TRBV20-1 and J usage is TRBJ2-3; 9 bases align to TRBD1. This CDR3 spans 14 amino acids. Per the germline V gene, CDR1 is DFQATT and CDR2 is SNEGSKA (reference sequence). The CDR3 region has the DNA TGCAGCTGGGCGGCCGGGACAGGGTTAGATACGCAGTATTTT. It is translated as CSWAAGTGLDTQYF.

This clonotype was recorded at least ten times. The genes are TRBV20-1 and TRBJ1-1; D gene uncertain. The CDR3 totals 14 residues. Per the germline V gene, CDR1 is DFQATT and CDR2 is SNEGSKA (reference sequence). The V gene lost 0 bases and the J gene lost 4 bases, with 12 bases spanning the gap. Here the CDR3 reads CSARDSDWGTEAFF. The CDR3 DNA follows: TGCAGTGCTAGAGATTCAGACTGGGGCACTGAAGCTTTCTTT.

Comments on this clonotype: Possible read error: a much larger clone is one base away. The chain joins TRBV12-3 or TRBV12-4 to TRBJ2-2; 11 bases match TRBD1. CDR3 size: 16 residues. Losses at the gene ends were 6 bases for V and 7 bases for J; bases not matched to a gene: 10. CDR3 sequence reads: CASSPRTGGFDGELFF. CDR3 in DNA: TGTGCCAGCAGCCCACGGACAGGGGGCTTTGACGGGGAGCTGTTTTTT.

This clonotype has at least ten counts. This chain connects TRBV5-1 to TRBJ2-1, with D perhaps given as TRBD1 or TRBD2 (6 bases each). This CDR3 contains 16 residues. Germline values: CDR1 SGHRS, CDR2 YFSETQ. Trimming removed 0 bases at V and 3 bases at J, with 13 bases between. In DNA form, the CDR3 reads TGCGCCAGCAGCTTGGTTTCGGGGGCAGGCTACAATGAGCAGTTCTTC. It is translated as CASSLVSGAGYNEQFF.

V gene TRBV7-2 combines with J gene TRBJ2-4; 8 bases map to TRBD1. The CDR3 runs to 16 residues. Germline trimming cut 5 bases from V and 0 bases from J; bases unmatched to any gene: 6. CDR1 is SGHTA and CDR2 is FQGNSA in the germline V gene. CDR3 DNA sequence: TGTGCCAGCAGCCCCCAGGGGGCCCTAGCCAAAAACATTCAGTACTTC. Translated, it gives CASSPQGALAKNIQYF.